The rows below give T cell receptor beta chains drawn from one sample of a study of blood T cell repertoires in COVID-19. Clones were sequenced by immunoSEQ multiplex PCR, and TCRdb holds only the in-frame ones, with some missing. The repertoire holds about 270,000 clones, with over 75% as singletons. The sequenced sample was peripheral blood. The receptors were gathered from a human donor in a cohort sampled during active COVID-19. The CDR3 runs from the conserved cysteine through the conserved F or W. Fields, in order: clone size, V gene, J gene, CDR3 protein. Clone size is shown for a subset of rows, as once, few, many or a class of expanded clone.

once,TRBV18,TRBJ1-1,CASSRARNTEAFF
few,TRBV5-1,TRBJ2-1,CASSSPGTGDNEQFF
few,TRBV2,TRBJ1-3,CASRQAGNTIYF
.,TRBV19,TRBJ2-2,CASSKTSGRLDSGELFF
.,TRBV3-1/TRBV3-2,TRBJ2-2,CASSPGNELFF
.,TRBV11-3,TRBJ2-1,CASGGNDDEQFF
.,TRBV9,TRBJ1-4,CASSASGGNEKLFF
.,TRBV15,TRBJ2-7,CATSRDSGFGGYEQYF
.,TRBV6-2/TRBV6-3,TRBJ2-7,CASSYAGGPYEQYF
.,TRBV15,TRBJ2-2,CATSRAGTTNTGELFF